This entry is about one TCR beta chain. Assay: immunoSEQ multiplex PCR; the TCRdb copy retains only in-frame clones and omits some. This table has 72,000 or so clones, around 82% appearing once. This sample is drawn from a study of OX40 agonist ivuxolimab in advanced cancers. CDR1 MNHNS and CDR2 SASEGT come from the germline V gene. CDR3 length equals 14 residues. V was clipped by 1 base and J by 4 bases, with 7 bases between them. V and J are TRBV6-1 and TRBJ2-2; D possibly corresponds to TRBD1 (5 bases). This TCR was recovered from an adult with an advanced solid tumor such as melanoma, head and neck, liver or kidney cancer. The sequenced sample was CD4+ or CD8+ T cells sorted from blood, obtained in a trial of the OX40 agonist ivuxolimab. The CDR3 is CASSEDRPTGELFF. The CDR3 bases are TGTGCCAGCAGTGAAGACAGGCCCACCGGGGAGCTGTTTTTT.